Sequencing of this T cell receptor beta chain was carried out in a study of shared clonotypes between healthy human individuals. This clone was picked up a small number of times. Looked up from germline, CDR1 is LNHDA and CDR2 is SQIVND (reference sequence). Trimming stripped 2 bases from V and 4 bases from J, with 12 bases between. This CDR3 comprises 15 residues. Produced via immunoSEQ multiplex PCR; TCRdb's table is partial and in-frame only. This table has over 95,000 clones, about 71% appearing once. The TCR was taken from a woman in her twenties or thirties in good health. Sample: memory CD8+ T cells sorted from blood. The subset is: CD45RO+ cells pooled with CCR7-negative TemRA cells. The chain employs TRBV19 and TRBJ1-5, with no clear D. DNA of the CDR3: TGTGCCAGTAGTATAAACAGCTACGAGAATCAGCCCCAGCATTTT. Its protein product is CASSINSYENQPQHF. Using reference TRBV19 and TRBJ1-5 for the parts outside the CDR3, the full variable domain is DGGITQSPKYLFRKEGQNVTLSCEQNLNHDAMYWYRQDPGQGLRLIYYSQIVNDFQKGDIAEGYSVSREKKESFPLTVTSAQKNPTAFYLCASSINSYENQPQHFGDGTRLSIL.